The count of the clone carrying this TCR beta chain is one. This entry is derived from a study of T cell responses to AZD1222 COVID-19 vaccine. TCRdb's table, derived via immunoSEQ multiplex PCR, lists solely in-frame clones and lacks some. The sample includes about 19,000 clones, roughly 76% of them seen just once. The CDR3 covers 17 residues. Trimming removed 1 base at V and 5 bases at J, with 18 bases between. Germline-derived CDR1 and CDR2 are SGHVS and FQNEAQ. V usage is TRBV7-8 and J usage is TRBJ2-1; D is uncertain. The sequence came from an adult who received the AZD1222 COVID-19 vaccine. The sample in question was peripheral blood, obtained 28 days after the second AZD1222 dose. The CDR3 DNA reads as TGTGCCAGCAGCTTAGTTCCGGAGCTTGAACGGAACAATGAGCAGTTCTTC. It encodes CASSLVPELERNNEQFF.